This is a list of T cell receptor beta chains from one sample in a study of OX40 agonist ivuxolimab in advanced cancers. Sequencing used immunoSEQ multiplex PCR; TCRdb keeps in-frame clones, though not all of them. The sample lists some 60,000 clones, roughly 85% occurring once. Sequencing used CD4+ or CD8+ T cells sorted from blood, obtained in a trial of the OX40 agonist ivuxolimab. The receptor set was obtained from an adult with an advanced solid tumor such as melanoma, head and neck, liver or kidney cancer. The CDR3 runs from the conserved cysteine through the conserved F or W. A D gene is named only where the DNA matches it firmly. Rows may omit the clone size; those that give it use once, few, many or a size class.

-	TRBV2	-	TRBJ2-1	CASTDYNEQFF	TGTGCCAGCACCGACTACAATGAGCAGTTCTTC
-	TRBV14	-	TRBJ1-1	CASSHPGAMNTEAFF	TGTGCCAGCAGCCATCCCGGGGCTATGAACACTGAAGCTTTCTTT
once	TRBV5-1	TRBD2	TRBJ2-5	CASSRAASGTSGETQYF	TGCGCCAGCAGCAGGGCGGCCTCCGGGACTAGCGGGGAGACCCAGTACTTC
once	TRBV29-1	-	TRBJ1-2	CSVDQGLNGYTF	TGCAGCGTTGACCAGGGTTTGAATGGCTACACCTTC
-	TRBV28	-	TRBJ1-2	CARDILTVSYGYTF	TGTGCCAGGGATATATTGACAGTCAGCTATGGCTACACCTTC
few	TRBV19	-	TRBJ1-1	CASSTKGPASTEAFF	TGTGCCAGTAGTACTAAGGGCCCCGCGAGCACTGAAGCTTTCTTT
-	TRBV5-6	-	TRBJ1-3	CASSLTGRSGNTIYF	TGTGCCAGCAGCTTGACGGGTAGATCTGGAAACACCATATATTTT
-	TRBV18	TRBD1	TRBJ1-2	CASSPPDRANYGYTF	TGTGCCAGCTCACCACCGGACAGGGCGAACTATGGCTACACCTTC
few	TRBV14	-	TRBJ1-2	CASSQEVANYGYTF	TGTGCCAGCAGCCAAGAAGTTGCTAACTATGGCTACACCTTC
-	TRBV7-8	-	TRBJ2-7	CASSPDSSYEQYF	TGTGCCAGCAGCCCTGACAGTTCCTACGAGCAGTACTTC
-	TRBV10-3	-	TRBJ2-1	CAISEGGVGNEQFF	TGTGCCATCAGTGAAGGCGGGGTAGGCAATGAGCAGTTCTTC
-	TRBV2	-	TRBJ2-1	CASSVLASSYNEQFF	TGTGCCAGCAGCGTACTAGCCAGCTCCTACAATGAGCAGTTCTTC
-	TRBV28	TRBD1	TRBJ1-1	CAITSLGGGLTEAFF	TGTGCCATCACGTCCCTAGGGGGCGGTTTAACTGAAGCTTTCTTT
-	TRBV2	-	TRBJ2-5	CASSRGYQETQYF	TGTGCCAGCAGCAGGGGCTACCAAGAGACCCAGTACTTC
once	TRBV13	-	TRBJ2-7	CASSFRGGYNAYEQYF	TGTGCCAGCAGCTTCCGAGGTGGTTATAACGCCTACGAGCAGTACTTC
-	TRBV29-1	TRBD1	TRBJ2-3	CSAEGQEADTQYF	TGCAGCGCAGAGGGACAGGAGGCAGATACGCAGTATTTT
-	TRBV7-3	TRBD1	TRBJ2-1	CASSPPGTGYNEQFF	TGTGCCAGCAGCCCGCCTGGGACAGGGTACAATGAGCAGTTCTTC
few	TRBV7-8	TRBD1	TRBJ1-2	CASKDDRVAGYTF	TGTGCCAGCAAAGACGACAGGGTCGCAGGCTACACCTTC
-	TRBV5-8	-	TRBJ2-5	CASSLTSRETQYF	TGTGCCAGCAGCTTGACCTCGCGCGAGACCCAGTACTTC
-	TRBV6-4	-	TRBJ2-1	CASSDAPGHFNEQFF	TGTGCCAGCAGTGACGCACCGGGACACTTTAATGAGCAGTTCTTC
-	TRBV4-1	-	TRBJ1-3	CASSQSWGQRNGNTIYF	TGCGCCAGCAGCCAAAGTTGGGGACAACGGAATGGAAACACCATATATTTT
once	TRBV19	-	TRBJ1-2	CASSTERGYTF	TGTGCCAGTAGTACTGAAAGGGGCTACACCTTC
-	TRBV21-1	-	TRBJ1-5	CASSKGPAGAHQPQHF	TGTGCCAGCAGCAAAGGACCTGCAGGGGCCCATCAGCCCCAGCATTTT
-	TRBV4-1	TRBD1	TRBJ1-4	CASSQDSWTGSTNEKLFF	TGCGCCAGCAGCCAAGATTCGTGGACAGGGTCAACTAATGAAAAACTGTTTTTT
-	TRBV5-1	-	TRBJ1-4	CASNQGSTNEKLFF	TGCGCCAGCAACCAGGGGTCAACTAATGAAAAACTGTTTTTT
-	TRBV18	-	TRBJ2-2	CASSSVPVNTGELFF	TGTGCCAGCTCATCCGTACCGGTGAACACCGGGGAGCTGTTTTTT
-	TRBV6-6	TRBD1	TRBJ2-1	CASRTGGNEQFF	TGTGCCAGCAGGACAGGGGGCAATGAGCAGTTCTTC
-	TRBV2	-	TRBJ2-7	CASNLRWAQSYEQYF	TGTGCCAGCAACCTCCGGTGGGCACAGTCCTACGAGCAGTACTTC
-	TRBV2	-	TRBJ1-1	CASSVPGFPTEAFF	TGTGCCAGCAGTGTTCCAGGCTTTCCCACTGAAGCTTTCTTT
-	TRBV19	-	TRBJ1-6	CASSKGGRWDSPLHF	TGTGCCAGTAGTAAGGGTGGCCGCTGGGATTCACCCCTCCACTTT
-	TRBV29-1	-	TRBJ2-2	CSGRGGGELFF	TGCAGCGGCAGGGGGGGCGGGGAGCTGTTTTTT
once	TRBV10-1	-	TRBJ1-2	CATATFLSSGYTF	TGCGCCACCGCAACCTTCTTAAGTAGTGGCTACACCTTC
few	TRBV19	-	TRBJ1-5	CASSKGVTGNQPQHF	TGTGCCAGTAGTAAGGGGGTGACGGGCAATCAGCCCCAGCATTTT
-	TRBV5-6	-	TRBJ1-2	CASSQYASYGYTF	TGTGCCAGCAGCCAATATGCAAGCTATGGCTACACCTTC
-	TRBV5-4	TRBD1	TRBJ1-2	CASSLENRGGYTF	TGTGCCAGCAGCTTGGAGAACAGGGGCGGCTACACCTTC